The sequence of this T cell receptor beta chain was determined in a study of neurological immune-mediated disorders. Study outcomes and limitations: Private repertoires in all groups were suggested by the finding that expanded clones across subjects shared no CDR3 amino acid sequences. One related-CDR3 cluster, found by phylogenetic grouping, held repertoires of 18 of 34 multiple sclerosis patients and is a possible signature. HTLV-1-associated myelopathy showed the most TCR clonal expansion; multiple sclerosis the least, below healthy controls.

V was clipped by 7 bases and J by 5 bases, with 21 bases between them. CDR1 and CDR2 (germline): MNHEY, SVGAGI. The length of the CDR3 is 16 residues. MiXCR, applied by TCRdb to the 5' RACE reads, yields one record per CDR3 protein. The table has more than 60,000 distinct CDR3 sequences, around 3.8% seen once. This clonotype was counted ten times or more. Its antigen is unidentified. J is TRBJ2-1 and V is TRBV6-5; tentative D call: TRBD1 (6 bases). Sequences were obtained from PBMCs. The receptor was derived from a woman in her fifties or sixties with multiple sclerosis. This chain's CDR3 is CASTNSRGQGHNEQFF. CDR3 coding DNA: TGTGCCAGCACCAATAGTCGGGGTCAGGGGCACAATGAGCAGTTCTTC.